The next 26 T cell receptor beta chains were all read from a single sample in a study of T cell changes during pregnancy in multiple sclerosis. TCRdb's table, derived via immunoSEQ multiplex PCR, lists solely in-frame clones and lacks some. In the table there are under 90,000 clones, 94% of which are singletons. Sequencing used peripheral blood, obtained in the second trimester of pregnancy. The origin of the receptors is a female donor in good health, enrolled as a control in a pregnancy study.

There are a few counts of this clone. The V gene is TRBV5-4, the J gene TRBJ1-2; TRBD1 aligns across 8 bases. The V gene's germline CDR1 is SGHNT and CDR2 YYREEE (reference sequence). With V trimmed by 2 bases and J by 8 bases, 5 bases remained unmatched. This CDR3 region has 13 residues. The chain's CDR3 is CASSFGTGYGYTF. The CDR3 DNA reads TGTGCCAGCAGCTTCGGGACAGGTTACGGCTACACCTTC. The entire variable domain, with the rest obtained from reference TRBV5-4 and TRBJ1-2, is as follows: ETGVTQSPTHLIKTRGQQVTLRCSSQSGHNTVSWYQQALGQGPQFIFQYYREEENGRGNFPPRFSGLQFPNYSSELNVNALELDDSALYLCASSFGTGYGYTFGSGTRLTVV.

CDR3 in DNA: TGTGCCAGCGGCCTGTCAGCGGGAGTCTACAATGAGCAGTTCTTC. This encodes CASGLSAGVYNEQFF. The chain is built from TRBV28 and TRBJ2-1, with TRBD2 matching over 8 bases. CDR1 and CDR2 (germline): MDHEN, SYDVKM. This CDR3 is built from 15 residues. The V and J ends lost 8 bases and 3 bases, in that order; junction bases with no gene match: 9.

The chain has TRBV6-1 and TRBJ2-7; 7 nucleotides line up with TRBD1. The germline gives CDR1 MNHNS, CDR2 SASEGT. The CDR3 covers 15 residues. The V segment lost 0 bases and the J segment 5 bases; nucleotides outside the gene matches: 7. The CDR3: CASSEAPHRGHEQYF. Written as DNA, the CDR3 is TGTGCCAGCAGTGAAGCGCCACACAGGGGCCACGAGCAGTACTTC.

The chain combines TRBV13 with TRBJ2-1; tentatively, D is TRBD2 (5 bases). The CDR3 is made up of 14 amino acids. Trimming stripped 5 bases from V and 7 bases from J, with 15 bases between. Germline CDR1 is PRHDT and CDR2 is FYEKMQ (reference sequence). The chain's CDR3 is CASSPLDSGNEQFF. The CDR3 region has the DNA TGTGCCAGCAGCCCATTGGACTCCGGAAATGAGCAGTTCTTC.

CDR3 sequence (DNA): TGCGCCAGCAGAGTACAGGGAGACTCCTACGAGCAGTACTTC. It translates to CASRVQGDSYEQYF. The rearrangement uses TRBV5-1 and TRBJ2-7, with D possibly matching TRBD1 (6 bases). The CDR3 is 14 residues long. The germline CDR1 and CDR2 sequences are SGHRS and YFSETQ. V was shortened by 5 bases and J by 0 bases, with 12 bases between the two germline ends.

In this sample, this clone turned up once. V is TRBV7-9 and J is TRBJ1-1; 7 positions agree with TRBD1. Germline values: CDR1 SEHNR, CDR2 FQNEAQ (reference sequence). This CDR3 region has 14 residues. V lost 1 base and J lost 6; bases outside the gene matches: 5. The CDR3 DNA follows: TGTGCCAGCAGCTTAGGAGGTCAGGGGGCTGAAGCTTTCTTT. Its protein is CASSLGGQGAEAFF.

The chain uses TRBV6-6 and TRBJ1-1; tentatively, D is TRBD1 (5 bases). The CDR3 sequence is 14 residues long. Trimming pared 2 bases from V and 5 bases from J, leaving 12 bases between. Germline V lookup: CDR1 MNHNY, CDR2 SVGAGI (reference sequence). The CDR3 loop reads CASSYMGLGTEAFF. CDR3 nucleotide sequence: TGTGCCAGCAGTTACATGGGGCTCGGGACTGAAGCTTTCTTT.

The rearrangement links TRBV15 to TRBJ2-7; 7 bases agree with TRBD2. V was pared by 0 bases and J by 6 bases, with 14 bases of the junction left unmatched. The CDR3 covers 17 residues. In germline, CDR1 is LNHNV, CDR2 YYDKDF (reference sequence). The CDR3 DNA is TGTGCCACCAGCAGAGATACGGGCCGAGGGAGGGCCTCCGAGCAGTACTTC. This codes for CATSRDTGRGRASEQYF. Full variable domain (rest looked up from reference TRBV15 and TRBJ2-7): DAMVIQNPRYQVTQFGKPVTLSCSQTLNHNVMYWYQQKSSQAPKLLFHYYDKDFNNEADTPDNFQSRRPNTSFCFLDIRSPGLGDTAMYLCATSRDTGRGRASEQYFGPGTRLTVT.

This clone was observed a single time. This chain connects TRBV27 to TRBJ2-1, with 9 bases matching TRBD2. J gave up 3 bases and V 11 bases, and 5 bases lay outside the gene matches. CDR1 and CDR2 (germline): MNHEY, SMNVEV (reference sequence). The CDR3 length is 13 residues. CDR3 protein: CAAAGGLYNEQFF. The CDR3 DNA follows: TGTGCCGCAGCGGGAGGCCTCTACAATGAGCAGTTCTTC.

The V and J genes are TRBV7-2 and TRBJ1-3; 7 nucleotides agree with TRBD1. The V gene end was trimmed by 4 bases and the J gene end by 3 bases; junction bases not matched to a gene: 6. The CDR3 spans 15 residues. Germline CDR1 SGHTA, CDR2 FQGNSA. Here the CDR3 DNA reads TGTGCCAGCAGCTACGACAACAGGGGTGGAAACACCATATATTTT. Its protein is CASSYDNRGGNTIYF.

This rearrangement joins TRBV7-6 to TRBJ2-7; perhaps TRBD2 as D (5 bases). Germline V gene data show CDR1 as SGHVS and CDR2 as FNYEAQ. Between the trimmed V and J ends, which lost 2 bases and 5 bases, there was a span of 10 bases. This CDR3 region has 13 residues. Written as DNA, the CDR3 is TGTGCCAGCAGCTTATATAGAGGGAACGAGCAGTACTTC. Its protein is CASSLYRGNEQYF.

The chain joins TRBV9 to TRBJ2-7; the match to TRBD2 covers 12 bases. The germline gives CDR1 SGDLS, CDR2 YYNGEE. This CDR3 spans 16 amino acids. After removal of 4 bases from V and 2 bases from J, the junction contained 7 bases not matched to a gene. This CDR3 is CASSLRTSGTPYEQYF. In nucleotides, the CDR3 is TGTGCCAGCAGCCTACGGACTAGCGGGACCCCCTACGAGCAGTACTTC.

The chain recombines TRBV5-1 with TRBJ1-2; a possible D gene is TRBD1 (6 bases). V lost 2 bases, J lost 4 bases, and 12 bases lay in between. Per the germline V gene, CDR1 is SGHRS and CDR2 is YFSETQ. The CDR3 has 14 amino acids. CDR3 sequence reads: CASSLDGQSYGYTF. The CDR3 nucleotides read TGCGCCAGCAGCTTAGATGGACAGAGCTATGGCTACACCTTC. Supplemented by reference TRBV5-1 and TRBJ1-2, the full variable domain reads KAGVTQTPRYLIKTRGQQVTLSCSPISGHRSVSWYQQTPGQGLQFLFEYFSETQRNKGNFPGRFSGRQFSNSRSEMNVSTLELGDSALYLCASSLDGQSYGYTFGSGTRLTVV.

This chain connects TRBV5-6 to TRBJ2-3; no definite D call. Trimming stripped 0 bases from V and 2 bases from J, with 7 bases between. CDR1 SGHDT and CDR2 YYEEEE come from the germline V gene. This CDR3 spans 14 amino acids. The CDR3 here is CASSLVYFTDTQYF. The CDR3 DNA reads TGTGCCAGCAGCTTGGTTTACTTCACAGATACGCAGTATTTT.

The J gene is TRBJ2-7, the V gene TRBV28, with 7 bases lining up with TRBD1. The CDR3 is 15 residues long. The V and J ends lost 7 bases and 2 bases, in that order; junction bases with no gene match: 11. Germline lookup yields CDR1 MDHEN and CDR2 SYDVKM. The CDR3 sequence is CASNPTGYLTYEQYF. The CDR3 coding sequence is TGTGCCAGCAATCCGACAGGGTACCTCACCTACGAGCAGTACTTC.

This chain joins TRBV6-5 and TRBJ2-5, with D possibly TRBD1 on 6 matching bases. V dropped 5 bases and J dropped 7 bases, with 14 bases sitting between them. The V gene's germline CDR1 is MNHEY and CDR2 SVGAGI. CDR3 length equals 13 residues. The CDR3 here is CASSGQGSGTQYF. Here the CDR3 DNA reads TGTGCCAGCAGTGGGCAGGGGTCCGGGACCCAGTACTTC.

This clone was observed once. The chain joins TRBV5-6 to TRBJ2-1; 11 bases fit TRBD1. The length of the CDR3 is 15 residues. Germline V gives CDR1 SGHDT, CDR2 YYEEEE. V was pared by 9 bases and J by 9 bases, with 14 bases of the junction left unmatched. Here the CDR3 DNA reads TGTGCCACCGACTCAGGACCGGGACAGGGGGTTGAGCAGTTCTTC. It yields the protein CATDSGPGQGVEQFF.

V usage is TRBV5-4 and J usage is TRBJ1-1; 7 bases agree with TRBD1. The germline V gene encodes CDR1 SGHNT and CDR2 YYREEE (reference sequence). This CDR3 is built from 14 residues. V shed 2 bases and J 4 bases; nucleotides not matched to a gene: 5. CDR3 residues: CASSLSPGGTEAFF. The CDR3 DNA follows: TGTGCCAGCAGCTTATCTCCAGGGGGCACTGAAGCTTTCTTT.

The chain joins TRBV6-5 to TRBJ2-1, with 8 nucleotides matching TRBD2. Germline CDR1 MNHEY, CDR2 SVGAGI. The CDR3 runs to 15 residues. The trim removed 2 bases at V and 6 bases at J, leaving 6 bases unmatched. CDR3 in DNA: TGTGCCAGCAGTTACGAGGCGGGAGGCCCCAATGAGCAGTTCTTC. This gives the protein CASSYEAGGPNEQFF.

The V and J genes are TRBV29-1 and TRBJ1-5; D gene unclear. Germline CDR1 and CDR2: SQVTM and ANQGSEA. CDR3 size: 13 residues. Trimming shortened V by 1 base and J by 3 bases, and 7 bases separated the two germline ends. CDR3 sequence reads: CSVEGGLNQPQHF. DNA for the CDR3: TGCAGCGTTGAAGGAGGGCTCAATCAGCCCCAGCATTTT.

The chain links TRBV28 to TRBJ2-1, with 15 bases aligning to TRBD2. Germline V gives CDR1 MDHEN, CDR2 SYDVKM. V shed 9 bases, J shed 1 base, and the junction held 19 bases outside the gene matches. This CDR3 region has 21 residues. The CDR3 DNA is TGTGCCAGGCCCCGGGGGCACGGAGGACTAGCGGGAGGGAGGTCCTACAATGAGCAGTTCTTC. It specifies CARPRGHGGLAGGRSYNEQFF.

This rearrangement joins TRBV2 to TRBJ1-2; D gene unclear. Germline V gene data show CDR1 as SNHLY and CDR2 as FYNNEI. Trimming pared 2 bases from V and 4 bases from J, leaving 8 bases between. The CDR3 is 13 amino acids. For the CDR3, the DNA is TGTGCCAGCAGTGAAAATACGGTCTATGGCTACACCTTC. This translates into CASSENTVYGYTF. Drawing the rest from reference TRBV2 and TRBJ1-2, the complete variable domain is EPEVTQTPSHQVTQMGQEVILRCVPISNHLYFYWYRQILGQKVEFLVSFYNNEISEKSEIFDDQFSVERPDGSNFTLKIRSTKLEDSAMYFCASSENTVYGYTFGSGTRLTVV.

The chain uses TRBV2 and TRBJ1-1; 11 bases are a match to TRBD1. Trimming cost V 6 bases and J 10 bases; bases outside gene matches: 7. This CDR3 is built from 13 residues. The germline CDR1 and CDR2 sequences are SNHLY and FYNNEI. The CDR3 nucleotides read TGTGCCAGCAGCGCGGGACAGGGGGTTAGAGCTTTCTTT. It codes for CASSAGQGVRAFF.

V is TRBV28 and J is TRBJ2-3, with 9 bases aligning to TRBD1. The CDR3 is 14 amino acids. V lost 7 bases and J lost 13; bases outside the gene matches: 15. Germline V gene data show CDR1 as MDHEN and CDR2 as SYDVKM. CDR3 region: CASNSGTGRWDKYF. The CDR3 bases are TGTGCCAGCAACTCGGGGACAGGGAGGTGGGATAAGTATTTT.

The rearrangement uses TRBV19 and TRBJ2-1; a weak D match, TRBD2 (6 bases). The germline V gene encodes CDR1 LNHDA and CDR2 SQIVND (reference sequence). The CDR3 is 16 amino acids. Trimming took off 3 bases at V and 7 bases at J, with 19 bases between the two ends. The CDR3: CASSMWGRASVNEQFF. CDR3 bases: TGTGCCAGTAGTATGTGGGGCCGAGCTAGCGTGAATGAGCAGTTCTTC.

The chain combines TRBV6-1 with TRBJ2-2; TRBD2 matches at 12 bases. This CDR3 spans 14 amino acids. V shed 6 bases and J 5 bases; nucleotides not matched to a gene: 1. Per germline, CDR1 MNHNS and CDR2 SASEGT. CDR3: CASSLAGGTGELFF. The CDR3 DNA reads TGTGCCAGCAGCCTAGCGGGAGGGACCGGGGAGCTGTTTTTT.